This T cell receptor beta chain emerged from a study of cytomegalovirus exposure and HLA in healthy donors. PCR used 60 Vbeta primers and 13 Jbeta primers. Measured with immunoSEQ multiplex PCR; TCRdb has only the in-frame clones, and not every one. The sample includes roughly 150,000 clones, over 75% of them seen just once. This clone was detected only a few times. Its cognate antigen is unknown. Study observations and caveats: For most subjects, TCR beta sequences were reported to predict HLA-A and HLA-B alleles with accuracy. The analysis excluded some indistinguishable V segments, including TRBV6-2 and TRBV6-3. A later analysis reported that several of the most significant clusters appeared to be linked to common viral pathogens, among them Epstein-Barr virus.

This CDR3 is 15 amino acids long. Trimming took 2 bases from V and 11 from J, leaving 20 bases between them. Germline V gene data show CDR1 as SGDLS and CDR2 as YYNGEE. The sequenced material came from PBMCs. This chain joins TRBV9 and TRBJ1-3; unclear D gene. This TCR derives from a man aged 45 to 65 in good health and CMV-seropositive. CDR3 DNA sequence: TGTGCCAGCAGCGTCGTAGGGAGGCCCGTGGGCGCCATATATTTT. This codes for CASSVVGRPVGAIYF.